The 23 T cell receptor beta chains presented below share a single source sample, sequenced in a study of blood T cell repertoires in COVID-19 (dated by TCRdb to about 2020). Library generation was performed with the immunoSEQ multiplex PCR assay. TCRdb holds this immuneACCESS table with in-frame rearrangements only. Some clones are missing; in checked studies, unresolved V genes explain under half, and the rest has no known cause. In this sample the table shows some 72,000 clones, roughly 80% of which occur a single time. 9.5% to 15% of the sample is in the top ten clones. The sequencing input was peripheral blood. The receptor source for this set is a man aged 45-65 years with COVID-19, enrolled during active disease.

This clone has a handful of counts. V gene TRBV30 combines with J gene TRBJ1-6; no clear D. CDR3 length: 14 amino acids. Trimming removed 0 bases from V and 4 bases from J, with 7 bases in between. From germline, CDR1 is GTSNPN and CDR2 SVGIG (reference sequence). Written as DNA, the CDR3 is TGTGCCTGGAGTGTGGGCGCTTATAATTCACCCCTCCACTTT. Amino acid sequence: CAWSVGAYNSPLHF.

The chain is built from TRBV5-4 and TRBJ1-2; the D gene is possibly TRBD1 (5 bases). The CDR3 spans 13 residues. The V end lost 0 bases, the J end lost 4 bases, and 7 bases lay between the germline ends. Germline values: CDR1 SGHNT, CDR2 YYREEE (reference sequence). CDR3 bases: TGTGCCAGCAGCTTGGAGACAGCCTATGGCTACACCTTC. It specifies CASSLETAYGYTF.

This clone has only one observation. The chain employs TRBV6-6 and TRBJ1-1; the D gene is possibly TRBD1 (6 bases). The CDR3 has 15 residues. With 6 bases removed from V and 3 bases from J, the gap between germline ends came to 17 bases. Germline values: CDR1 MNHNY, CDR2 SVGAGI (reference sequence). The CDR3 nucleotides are TGTGCCAGCAGCTCTGGGTACAGGGTGTACACTGAAGCTTTCTTT. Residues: CASSSGYRVYTEAFF.

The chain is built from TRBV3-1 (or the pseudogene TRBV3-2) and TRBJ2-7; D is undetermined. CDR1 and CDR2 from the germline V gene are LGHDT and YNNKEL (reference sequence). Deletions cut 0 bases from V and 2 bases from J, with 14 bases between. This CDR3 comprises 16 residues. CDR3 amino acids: CASSQELGSRAYEQYF. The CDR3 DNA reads TGTGCCAGCAGCCAAGAACTCGGAAGCCGGGCCTACGAGCAGTACTTC.

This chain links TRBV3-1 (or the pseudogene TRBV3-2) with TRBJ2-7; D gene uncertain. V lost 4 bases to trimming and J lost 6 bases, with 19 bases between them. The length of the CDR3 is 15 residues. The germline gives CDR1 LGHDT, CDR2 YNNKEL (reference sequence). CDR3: CASSPGSNAFSEQYF. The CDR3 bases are TGTGCCAGCAGCCCGGGTAGCAACGCTTTCTCCGAGCAGTACTTC.

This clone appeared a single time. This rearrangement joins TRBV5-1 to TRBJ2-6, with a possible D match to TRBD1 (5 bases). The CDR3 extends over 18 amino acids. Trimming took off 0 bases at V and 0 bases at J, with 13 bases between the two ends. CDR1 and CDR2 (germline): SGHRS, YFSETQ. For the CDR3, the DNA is TGCGCCAGCAGCTTGGTAAGGGGAAGACACTCTGGGGCCAACGTCCTGACTTTC. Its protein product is CASSLVRGRHSGANVLTF.

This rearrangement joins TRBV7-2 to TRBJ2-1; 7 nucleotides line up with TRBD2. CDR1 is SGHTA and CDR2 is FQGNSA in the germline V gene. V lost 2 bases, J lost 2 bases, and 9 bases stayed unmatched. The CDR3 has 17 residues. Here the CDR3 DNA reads TGTGCCAGCAGCTTACCGAAACTAGCGTCCCCCTACAATGAGCAGTTCTTC. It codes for CASSLPKLASPYNEQFF. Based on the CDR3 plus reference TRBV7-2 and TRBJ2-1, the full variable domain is GAGVSQSPSNKVTEKGKDVELRCDPISGHTALYWYRQSLGQGLEFLIYFQGNSAPDKSGLPSDRFSAERTGGSVSTLTIQRTQQEDSAVYLCASSLPKLASPYNEQFFGPGTRLTVL.

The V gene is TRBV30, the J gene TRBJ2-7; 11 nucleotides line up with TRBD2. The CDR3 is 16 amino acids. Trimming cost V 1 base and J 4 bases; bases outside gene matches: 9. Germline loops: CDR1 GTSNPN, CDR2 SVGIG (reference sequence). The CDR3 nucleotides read TGTGCCTGGAGTGAGAAGGGACTAGCGGTAGTATACGAGCAGTACTTC. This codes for CAWSEKGLAVVYEQYF.

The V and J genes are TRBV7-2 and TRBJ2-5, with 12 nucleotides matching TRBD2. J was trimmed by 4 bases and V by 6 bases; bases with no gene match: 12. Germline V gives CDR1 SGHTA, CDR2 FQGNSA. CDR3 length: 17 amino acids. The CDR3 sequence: CASSFPSGLAGRETQYF. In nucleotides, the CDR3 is TGTGCCAGCAGTTTTCCCTCCGGACTAGCGGGACGAGAGACCCAGTACTTC.

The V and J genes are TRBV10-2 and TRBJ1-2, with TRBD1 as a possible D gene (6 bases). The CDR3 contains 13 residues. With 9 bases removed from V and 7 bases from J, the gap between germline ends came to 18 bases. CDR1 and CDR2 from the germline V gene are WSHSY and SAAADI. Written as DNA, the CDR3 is TGCGCCAGTATTGGCGGGGGGCTGGGTGGCTACACCTTC. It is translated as CASIGGGLGGYTF.

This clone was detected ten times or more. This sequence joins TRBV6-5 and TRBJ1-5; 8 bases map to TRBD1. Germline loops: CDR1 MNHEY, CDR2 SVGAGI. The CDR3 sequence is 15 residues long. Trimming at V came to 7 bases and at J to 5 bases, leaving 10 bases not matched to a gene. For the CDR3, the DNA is TGTGCCAGCAAAAAAGACAGGGGTCGATATCAGCCCCAGCATTTT. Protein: CASKKDRGRYQPQHF.

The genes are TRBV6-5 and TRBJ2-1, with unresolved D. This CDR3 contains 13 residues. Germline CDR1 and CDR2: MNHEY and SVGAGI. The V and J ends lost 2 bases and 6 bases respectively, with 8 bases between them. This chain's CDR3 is CASSYRHVNEQFF. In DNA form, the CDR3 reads TGTGCCAGCAGTTACCGACATGTCAATGAGCAGTTCTTC.

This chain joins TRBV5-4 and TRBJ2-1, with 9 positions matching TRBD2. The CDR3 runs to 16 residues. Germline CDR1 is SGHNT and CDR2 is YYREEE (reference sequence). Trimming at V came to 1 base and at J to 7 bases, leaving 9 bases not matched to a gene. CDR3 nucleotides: TGTGCCAGCAGCTTGAGGGCGGGAGGGCCCGGAAATGAGCAGTTCTTC. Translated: CASSLRAGGPGNEQFF.

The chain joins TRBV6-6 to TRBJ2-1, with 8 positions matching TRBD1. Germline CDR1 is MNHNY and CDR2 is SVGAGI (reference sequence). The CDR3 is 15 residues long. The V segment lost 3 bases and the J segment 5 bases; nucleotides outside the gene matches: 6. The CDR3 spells CASSYSEDRDNEQFF. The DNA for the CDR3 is TGTGCCAGCAGTTATAGCGAGGACAGGGACAATGAGCAGTTCTTC.

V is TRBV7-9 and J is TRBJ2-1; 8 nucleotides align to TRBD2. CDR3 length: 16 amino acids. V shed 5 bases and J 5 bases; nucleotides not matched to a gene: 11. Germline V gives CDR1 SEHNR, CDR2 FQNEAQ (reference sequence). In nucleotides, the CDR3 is TGTGCCAGCAGCCACCACCCCGGGACTAGAAACAATGAGCAGTTCTTC. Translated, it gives CASSHHPGTRNNEQFF.

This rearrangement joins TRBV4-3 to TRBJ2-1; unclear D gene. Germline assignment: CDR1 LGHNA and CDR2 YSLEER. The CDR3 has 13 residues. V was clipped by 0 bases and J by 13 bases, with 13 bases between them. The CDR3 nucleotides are TGCGCCAGCAGCCAAGAGTCCGCGAGGCCACAGTTCTTC. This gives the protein CASSQESARPQFF.

The CDR3 nucleotides read TGTGCCAGCAAAGAAACGGACAGGGGGCCTGGCTACACCTTC. Amino acid sequence: CASKETDRGPGYTF. The chain uses TRBV28 and TRBJ1-2; 11 bases align to TRBD1. The CDR3 is 14 amino acids. V trimming: 7 bases; J trimming: 7 bases; junction bases outside the gene matches: 8. CDR1 MDHEN and CDR2 SYDVKM come from the germline V gene.

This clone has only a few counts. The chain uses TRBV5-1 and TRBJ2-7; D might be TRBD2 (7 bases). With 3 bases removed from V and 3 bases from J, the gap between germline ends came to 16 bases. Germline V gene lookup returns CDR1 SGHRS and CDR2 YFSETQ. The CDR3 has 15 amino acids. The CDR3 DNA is TGCGCCAGCAGCTGGGGGGCTAGCGGCATCTACGAGCAGTACTTC. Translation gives CASSWGASGIYEQYF.

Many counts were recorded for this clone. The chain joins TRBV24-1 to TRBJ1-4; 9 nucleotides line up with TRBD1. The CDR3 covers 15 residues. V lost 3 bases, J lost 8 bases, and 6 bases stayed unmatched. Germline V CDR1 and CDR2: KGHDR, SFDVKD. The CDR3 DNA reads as TGTGCCACCAGTGATACAGGGGGCCTTGGGGAAAAACTGTTTTTT. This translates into CATSDTGGLGEKLFF.

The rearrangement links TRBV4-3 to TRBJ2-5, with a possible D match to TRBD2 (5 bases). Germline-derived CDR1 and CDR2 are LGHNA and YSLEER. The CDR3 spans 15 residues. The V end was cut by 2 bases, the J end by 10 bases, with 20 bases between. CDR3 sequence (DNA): TGCGCCAGCAGCCAAAAAGTCGCGCGAGGGTTTGACCAGTACTTC. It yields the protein CASSQKVARGFDQYF.

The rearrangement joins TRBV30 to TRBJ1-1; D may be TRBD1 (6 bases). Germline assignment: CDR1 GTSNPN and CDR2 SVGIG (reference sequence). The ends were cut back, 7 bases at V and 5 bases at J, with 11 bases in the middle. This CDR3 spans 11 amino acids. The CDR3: CAFRRGTEAFF. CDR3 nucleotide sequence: TGTGCCTTCCGCAGGGGAACTGAAGCTTTCTTT. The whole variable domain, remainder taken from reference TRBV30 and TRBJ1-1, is SQTIHQWPATLVQPVGSPLSLECTVEGTSNPNLYWYRQAAGRGLQLLFYSVGIGQISSEVPQNLSASRPQDRQFILSSKKLLLSDSGFYLCAFRRGTEAFFGQGTRLTVV.

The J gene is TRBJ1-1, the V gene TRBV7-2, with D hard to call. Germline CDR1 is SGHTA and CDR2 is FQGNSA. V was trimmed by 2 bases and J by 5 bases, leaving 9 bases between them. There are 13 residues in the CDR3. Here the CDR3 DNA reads TGTGCCAGCAGCTTACGGTGGGAGACTGAAGCTTTCTTT. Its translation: CASSLRWETEAFF.

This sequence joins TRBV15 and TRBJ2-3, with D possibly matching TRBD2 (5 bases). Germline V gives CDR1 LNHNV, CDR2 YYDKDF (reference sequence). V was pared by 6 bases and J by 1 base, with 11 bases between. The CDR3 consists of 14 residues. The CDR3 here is CATRKEAGTDTQYF. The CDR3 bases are TGTGCCACCAGAAAGGAAGCGGGCACAGATACGCAGTATTTT.